This TCR beta chain is drawn from a study of blood T cell repertoires in COVID-19 (dated by TCRdb to the early 2020s). The study in broad terms: Collaborator samples came from the United States, Italy and Spain and covered acute and convalescent phases of COVID-19. Where available, HLA class I and class II types were obtained from metadata supplied by the sample provider rather than from assay-based typing. The dataset comprised deeply sampled blood TCRbeta repertoires from subjects exposed to, actively infected with, or recovered from COVID-19. The repertoires were made available in a free public database intended to serve as a resource for research on the immune response to SARS-CoV-2. Sample metadata almost always included a de-identified subject ID, COVID-19 status, age in years and sex. Samples were obtained from the ongoing ImmuneRACE study (first 160 participants) and from about 1,300 subjects provided by 6 global collaborators. The material from the prospective study consisted of cDNA or gDNA derived from T cells, B-cell-depleted T cells, or PBMCs.

Results and caveats for the whole study, not just this receptor: The amount of clinical and demographic metadata varied by source and participant and was provided uncurated.

Participants in the prospective study were enrolled through a virtual design, were aged roughly 18 to 100 years, and lived in approximately 25 United States geographic areas. To assign participants to cohorts, the prospective study relied on clinical history that participants themselves reported in a screening survey and a study questionnaire. Mobile phlebotomists in the prospective study collected whole blood, serum and a nasopharyngeal or oropharyngeal swab from every participant. Prospective study participants could optionally give additional blood draws and questionnaires over an approximately 2-month period. Prospective study blood samples were shipped either frozen or at room temperature before DNA extraction. Comment on this clone: Its antigen remains unidentified. No clone much larger than this one lies a single base away; base qualities are absent.

TCRbeta CDR3 regions were amplified from genomic DNA using the immunoSEQ Assay, a bias-controlled multiplex PCR. Per the authors' processing: The number of nucleated cells in each sample was estimated from the amplification of reference gene primers within the assay. Sequence reads were collapsed and filtered to measure the absolute abundance of every unique TCRbeta CDR3 rearrangement. For each sample, productive Simpson clonality was calculated by taking the square root of Simpson's diversity index across productive rearrangements. TCRdb limited this immuneACCESS table to in-frame rearrangements with V and J called. A share of clones is missing; checked studies link under half to unresolved V genes, and the rest is unexplained. Clone size and V and J calls were adopted from that table, with D and trimming inferred from the DNA. Within this sample are hundreds of thousands of clones, with 89% of them counted one time only. The leading ten clones occupy approximately 4.3% of the sample.

Trimming at the junction amounts to 4 bases on V and 7 bases on J, and the germline ends lie 17 bases apart. The germline V gene gives CDR1 as SGDLS and CDR2 as YYNGEE. The CDR3 contains 15 residues, cysteine and phenylalanine counted. CDR3 DNA is the only sequence kept; it has 45 bases, read in frame from the first base. The source is a woman aged 30 to 39 with acute COVID-19. The chain is made from TRBV9 and TRBJ1-4; a tentative D match to TRBD1 spans 5 bases. The sample taken for sequencing was PBMCs or T cells enriched from blood (not recorded which). The DNA sequence reads TGTGCCAGCAGCCTCGAGGAGGGGCTAGGTGAAAAACTGTTTTTT. It encodes CASSLEEGLGEKLFF.